These T cell receptor beta chains were read from a single sample in a study of response to subunit inactivated influenza vaccine. TCRdb re-derived calls from the RT-PCR reads in MiXCR, one entry per CDR3 protein. The sample contains under 200,000 distinct CDR3 sequences, approximately 10% of which appear only once. The material was non-naive T cells sorted from PBMCs, obtained about 40 days after vaccination. The receptors stem from a man in his fifties who received an inactivated influenza vaccine. The CDR3 runs from the conserved cysteine through the conserved F or W. Fields, in order: J gene, clone size, V gene, D gene, CDR3 protein, CDR3 DNA. D genes are given only for firm matches. Size is omitted from some rows. Given values are once, few, many or a class for expanded clones.

TRBJ2-6	many	TRBV12-3/TRBV12-4	NA	CASSSGSGSGANVLTF	TGTGCCAGCAGTTCAGGATCAGGGTCTGGGGCCAACGTCCTGACTTTC
TRBJ1-2	NA	TRBV28	NA	CASSFLGRGYGYTF	TGTGCCAGCAGTTTCTTGGGGAGAGGCTATGGCTACACCTTC
TRBJ1-1	many	TRBV7-2	NA	CASSLRGTDTEAFF	TGTGCCAGCAGCTTAAGGGGTACGGACACTGAAGCTTTCTTT
TRBJ1-1	NA	TRBV6-6	NA	CASLDGGTEAFF	TGTGCCAGCCTAGACGGGGGAACTGAAGCTTTCTTT
TRBJ2-7	few	TRBV6-1	NA	CASSEFAEQYF	TGTGCCAGCAGTGAATTTGCCGAGCAGTACTTC
TRBJ2-1	NA	TRBV4-2	NA	CASSQDKRGYNEQFF	TGTGCCAGCAGCCAAGATAAACGGGGCTACAATGAGCAGTTCTTC
TRBJ2-1	NA	TRBV7-9	TRBD2	CASSVGTTDGQFF	TGTGCCAGCAGCGTAGGGACTACAGACGGGCAGTTCTTC
TRBJ2-7	few	TRBV6-1	NA	CAIRDTSPPHEQYF	TGTGCCATCCGGGACACAAGTCCCCCCCACGAGCAGTACTTC
TRBJ2-7	many	TRBV2	TRBD2	CASSGTRAGEQYF	TGTGCCAGCAGTGGGACTAGGGCTGGCGAGCAGTACTTC
TRBJ2-3	many	TRBV11-2	NA	CASGRDTQYF	TGTGCCAGCGGTCGAGATACGCAGTATTTT
TRBJ2-5	many	TRBV20-1	NA	CSARMLGGTKEETQYF	TGCAGTGCTAGAATGTTGGGCGGGACCAAGGAAGAGACCCAGTACTTC
TRBJ1-4	many	TRBV6-1	NA	CASSRGATNEKLFF	TGTGCCAGCAGTAGAGGTGCAACTAATGAAAAACTGTTTTTT
TRBJ2-2	few	TRBV7-2	NA	CASSLDLLTGELFF	TGTGCCAGCAGCTTAGATCTTCTCACCGGGGAGCTGTTTTTT
TRBJ2-2	few	TRBV12-5	NA	CASGPAGGEPFF	TGTGCTAGTGGTCCCGCCGGTGGGGAGCCGTTTTTT
TRBJ1-6	few	TRBV29-1	NA	CSVGGSSYNSPLHF	TGCAGCGTTGGCGGCAGCTCCTATAATTCACCCCTCCACTTT
TRBJ2-3	few	TRBV4-2	TRBD1	CASSQAAGGWTDTQYF	TGTGCCAGCAGCCAAGCCGCAGGGGGCTGGACAGATACGCAGTATTTT
TRBJ2-1	NA	TRBV28	NA	CASSFSYNEQFF	TGTGCCAGCAGTTTCTCCTACAATGAGCAGTTCTTC
TRBJ2-3	few	TRBV5-1	NA	CASSFEGKGWEDTQYF	TGCGCCAGCAGCTTTGAGGGGAAAGGGTGGGAAGATACGCAGTATTTT
TRBJ2-1	NA	TRBV29-1	TRBD2	CSVGLTSLYNEQFF	TGCAGCGTTGGATTGACTAGCTTATATAATGAGCAGTTCTTC
TRBJ2-7	many	TRBV7-2	NA	CASSPLAGGSSYEQYF	TGTGCCAGCAGCCCGTTGGCGGGTGGGAGCTCCTACGAGCAGTACTTC